The subject of this entry is one TCR beta chain. Its antigen is not yet known. Per-nucleotide qualities are absent, and no much larger clonotype sits a single base away. The CDR3 holds 15 amino acids from the cysteine to the phenylalanine. The retained sequence is limited to the CDR3, 45 bases, with the frame set at the first base. Here V drops 4 bases and J drops 3 bases, and the junction holds 8 bases not matched to any gene. The germline V gene (reference sequence) sets CDR1 to SEHNR and CDR2 to FQNEAQ. The immunoSEQ Assay, a bias-controlled multiplex PCR, was used to amplify TCRbeta CDR3 regions from genomic DNA. As for the original processing: The number of nucleated cells in each sample was estimated from the amplification of reference gene primers within the assay. To quantify the absolute abundance of each unique TCRbeta CDR3 rearrangement, sequence reads were collapsed and filtered. Productive Simpson clonality was computed per sample as the square root of Simpson's diversity index over productive rearrangements. The table was pulled from immuneACCESS by TCRdb, which kept in-frame rearrangements only. Such tables lose some clones; where checked, under half of the loss comes from unresolved V genes, and the rest has no known cause. V, J and clone size derive from that table, while D and trimming were established from the DNA sequence. This sample has some 170,000 clones in its table, and about 81% of those were observed once. The top ten hold 15% to 20% of the sample.

Collaborating institutions collected whole blood in K2EDTA tubes following their own protocols. For TCRbeta analysis, collaborators shipped samples as frozen whole blood, isolated PBMCs, or DNA extracted from either of those sample types. The data were taken from a study of blood T cell repertoires in COVID-19 (dated by TCRdb to the early 2020s). Regarding the study in general: The collaborator samples originated in the United States, Italy and Spain and spanned the acute and convalescent phases of COVID-19. A de-identified subject ID, COVID-19 status, age in years and sex were almost always included in the sample metadata. The material from the prospective study consisted of cDNA or gDNA derived from T cells, B-cell-depleted T cells, or PBMCs. Subjects who had been exposed to COVID-19, were actively infected with it, or had recovered from it provided the deeply sampled blood TCRbeta repertoires that made up the dataset. The samples were drawn from the first 160 participants of the ongoing ImmuneRACE study and from about 1,200 subjects provided by 6 global collaborators. The repertoires were made available in a free public database intended to serve as a resource for research on the immune response to SARS-CoV-2. Where HLA class I and class II types were available, the types were taken from metadata supplied by the sample provider, not from assay-based typing.

Overall results and qualifications from the work: How much clinical and demographic metadata was included differed by source and by participant, and the metadata was provided uncurated.

The V and J segments used are TRBV7-9 and TRBJ1-1; 7 bases in the junction line up with TRBD1. The source of this sequence is an elderly woman with acute or convalescent COVID-19. Material: peripheral blood. CDR3 sequence: CASSSSGGIYTEAFF. The DNA sequence is as follows: TGTGCCAGCAGCTCATCAGGGGGGATATACACTGAAGCTTTCTTT.